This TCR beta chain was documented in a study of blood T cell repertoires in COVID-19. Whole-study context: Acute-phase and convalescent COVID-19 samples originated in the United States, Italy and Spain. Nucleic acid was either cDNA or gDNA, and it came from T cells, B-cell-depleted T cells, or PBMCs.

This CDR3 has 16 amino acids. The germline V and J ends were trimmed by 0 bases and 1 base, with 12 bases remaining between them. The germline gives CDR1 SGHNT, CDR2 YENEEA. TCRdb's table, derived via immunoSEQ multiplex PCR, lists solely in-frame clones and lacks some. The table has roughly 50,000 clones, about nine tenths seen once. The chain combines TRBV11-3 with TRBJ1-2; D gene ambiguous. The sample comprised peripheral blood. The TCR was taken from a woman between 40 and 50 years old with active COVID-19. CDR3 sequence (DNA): TGTGCCAGCAGCTTAGATTCAGCGGACCATAACTATGGCTACACCTTC. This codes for CASSLDSADHNYGYTF.